The entry below describes one T cell receptor beta chain. Its target is unknown. At the DNA level, this CDR3 is encoded by other sequences in the same sample as well. Here immunoSEQ multiplex PCR was the method, and the copy in TCRdb shows in-frame clones only, minus some. The sample contains roughly 69,000 clones, 75% to 85% of which appear only once. The data belong to a study of T cell responses to AZD1222 COVID-19 vaccine. Overall study results and limits: Nearly half of spike-specific TCRs reportedly target variant regions that are unmutated in the B.1.351 and B.1.1.7 variants. A mostly white British donor set with more females was recruited, and clonal diversity was possibly underestimated.

Trimming took off 2 bases at V and 6 bases at J, with 5 bases between the two ends. Germline V gives CDR1 MNHNS, CDR2 SASEGT. There are 11 residues in the CDR3. This clonotype originated in an adult who received the AZD1222 COVID-19 vaccine. The chain combines TRBV6-1 with TRBJ2-7; D remains unclear. The sample here was peripheral blood, taken 28 days after the second AZD1222 dose. The CDR3 nucleotides read TGTGCCAGCAGTGAACTCCGCGAGCAGTACTTC. Translating gives CASSELREQYF.